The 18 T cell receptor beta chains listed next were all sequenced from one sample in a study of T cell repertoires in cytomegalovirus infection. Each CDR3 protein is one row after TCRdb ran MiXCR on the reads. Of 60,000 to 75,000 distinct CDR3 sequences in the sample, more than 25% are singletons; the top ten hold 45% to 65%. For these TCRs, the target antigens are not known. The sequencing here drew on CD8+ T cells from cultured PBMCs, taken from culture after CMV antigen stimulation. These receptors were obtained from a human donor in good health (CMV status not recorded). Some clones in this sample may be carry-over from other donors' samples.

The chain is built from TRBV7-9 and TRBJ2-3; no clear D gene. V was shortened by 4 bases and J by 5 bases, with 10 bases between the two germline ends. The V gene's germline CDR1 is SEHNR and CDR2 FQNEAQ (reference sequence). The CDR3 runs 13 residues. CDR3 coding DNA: TGTGCCAGCAGCTCAGACTCCAAAGATACGCAGTATTTT. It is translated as CASSSDSKDTQYF.

The CDR3 DNA follows: TGTGCCAGCAGCTTAGCGCTTGGAGGAGTAGAAAAACTGTTTTTT. Translated: CASSLALGGVEKLFF. The gene calls are TRBV7-8 and TRBJ1-4; unclear D gene. The germline gives CDR1 SGHVS, CDR2 FQNEAQ. Trimming left V 0 bases short and J 8 bases short, with 13 bases between. This CDR3 is 15 amino acids long.

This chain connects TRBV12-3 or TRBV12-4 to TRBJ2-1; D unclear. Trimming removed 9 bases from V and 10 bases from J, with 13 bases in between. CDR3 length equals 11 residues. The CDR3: CARRLAREQFF. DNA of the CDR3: TGTGCCAGGCGACTGGCCAGAGAGCAGTTCTTC.

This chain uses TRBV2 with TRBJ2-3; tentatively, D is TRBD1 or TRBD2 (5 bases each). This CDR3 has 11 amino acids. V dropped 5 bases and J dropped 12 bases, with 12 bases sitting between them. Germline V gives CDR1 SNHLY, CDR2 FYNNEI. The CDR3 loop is CASSSGTLQYF. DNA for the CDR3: TGTGCCAGCAGTTCCGGGACCCTCCAGTATTTT.

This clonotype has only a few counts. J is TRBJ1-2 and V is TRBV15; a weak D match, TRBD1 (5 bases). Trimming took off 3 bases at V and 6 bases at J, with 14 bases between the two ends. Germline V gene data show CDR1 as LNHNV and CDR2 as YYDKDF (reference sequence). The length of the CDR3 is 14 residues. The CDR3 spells CATSRSGTYDGYTF. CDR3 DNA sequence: TGTGCCACCAGCAGGTCCGGGACGTACGATGGCTACACCTTC. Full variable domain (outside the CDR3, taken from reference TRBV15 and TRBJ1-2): DAMVIQNPRYQVTQFGKPVTLSCSQTLNHNVMYWYQQKSSQAPKLLFHYYDKDFNNEADTPDNFQSRRPNTSFCFLDIRSPGLGDTAMYLCATSRSGTYDGYTFGSGTRLTVV.

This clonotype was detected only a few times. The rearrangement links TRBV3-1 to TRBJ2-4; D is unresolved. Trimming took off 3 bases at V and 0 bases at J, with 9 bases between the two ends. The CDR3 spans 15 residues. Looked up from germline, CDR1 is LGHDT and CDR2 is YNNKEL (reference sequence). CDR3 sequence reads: CASSHGILAKNIQYF. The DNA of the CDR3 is TGTGCCAGCAGCCACGGTATACTAGCCAAAAACATTCAGTACTTC.

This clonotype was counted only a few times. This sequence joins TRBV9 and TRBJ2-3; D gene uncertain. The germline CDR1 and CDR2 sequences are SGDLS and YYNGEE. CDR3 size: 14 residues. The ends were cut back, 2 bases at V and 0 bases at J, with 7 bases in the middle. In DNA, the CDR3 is TGTGCCAGCAGCGTGGCCTCTAGCACAGATACGCAGTATTTT. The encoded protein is CASSVASSTDTQYF.

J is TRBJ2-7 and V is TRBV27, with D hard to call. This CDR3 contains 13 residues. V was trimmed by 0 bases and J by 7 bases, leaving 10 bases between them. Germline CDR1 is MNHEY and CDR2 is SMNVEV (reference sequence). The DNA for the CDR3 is TGTGCCAGCAGTTTATCGTGGGCTTCAGAGCAGTACTTC. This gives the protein CASSLSWASEQYF.

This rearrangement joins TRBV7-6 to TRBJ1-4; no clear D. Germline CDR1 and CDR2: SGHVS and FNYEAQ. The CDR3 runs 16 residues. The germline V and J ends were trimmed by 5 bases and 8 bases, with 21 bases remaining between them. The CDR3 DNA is TGTGCCAGCAGCCTACGCGGGGATTCATCCCGAGAAAAACTGTTTTTT. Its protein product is CASSLRGDSSREKLFF.

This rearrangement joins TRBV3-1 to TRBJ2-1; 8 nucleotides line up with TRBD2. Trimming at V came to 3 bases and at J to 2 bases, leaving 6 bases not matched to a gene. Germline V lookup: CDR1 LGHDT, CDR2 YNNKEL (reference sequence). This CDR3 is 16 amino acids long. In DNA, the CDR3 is TGTGCCAGCAGCCAGGAACTAGCGGCTACCTACAATGAGCAGTTCTTC. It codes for CASSQELAATYNEQFF.

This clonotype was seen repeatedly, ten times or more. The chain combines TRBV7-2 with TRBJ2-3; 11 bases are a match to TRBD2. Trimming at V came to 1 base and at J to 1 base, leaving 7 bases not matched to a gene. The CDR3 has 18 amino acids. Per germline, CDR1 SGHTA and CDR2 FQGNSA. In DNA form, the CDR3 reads TGTGCCAGCAGCTTAGGTGCTAGCGGGAGGCGACGCACAGATACGCAGTATTTT. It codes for CASSLGASGRRRTDTQYF.

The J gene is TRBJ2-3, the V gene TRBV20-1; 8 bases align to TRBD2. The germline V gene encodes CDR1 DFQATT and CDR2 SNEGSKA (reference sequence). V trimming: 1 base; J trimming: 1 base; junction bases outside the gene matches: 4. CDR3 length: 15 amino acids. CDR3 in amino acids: CSARGAGGGTDTQYF. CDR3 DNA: TGCAGTGCTAGAGGGGCGGGAGGTGGCACAGATACGCAGTATTTT.

Written as DNA, the CDR3 is TGTGCCAGCAGTTACTCGATTGCGGAGAGTTACAATGAGCAGTTCTTC. The encoded protein is CASSYSIAESYNEQFF. The rearrangement uses TRBV6-6 and TRBJ2-1; D not resolved. V shed 0 bases and J shed 4 bases, with 13 bases lying between them. This CDR3 has 16 amino acids. CDR1 MNHNY and CDR2 SVGAGI come from the germline V gene (reference sequence).

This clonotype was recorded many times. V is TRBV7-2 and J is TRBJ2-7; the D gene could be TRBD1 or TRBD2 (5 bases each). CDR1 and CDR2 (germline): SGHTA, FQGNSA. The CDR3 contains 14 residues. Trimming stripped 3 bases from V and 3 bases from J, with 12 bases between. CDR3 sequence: CASSFRDAVYEQYF. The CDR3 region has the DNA TGTGCCAGCAGCTTCAGGGACGCGGTCTACGAGCAGTACTTC.

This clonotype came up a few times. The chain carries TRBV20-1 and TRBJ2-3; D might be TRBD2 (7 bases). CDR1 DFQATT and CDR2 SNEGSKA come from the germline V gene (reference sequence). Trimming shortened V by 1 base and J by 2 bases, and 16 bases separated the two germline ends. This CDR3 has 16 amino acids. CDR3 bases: TGCAGTGCTAGAGGGGAGGGGGAGACCCACACAGATACGCAGTATTTT. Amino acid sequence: CSARGEGETHTDTQYF.

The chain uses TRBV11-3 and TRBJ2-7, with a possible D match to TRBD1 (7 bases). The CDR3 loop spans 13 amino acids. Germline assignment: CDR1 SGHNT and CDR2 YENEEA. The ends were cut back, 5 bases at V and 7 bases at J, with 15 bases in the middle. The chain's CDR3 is CASSLETGREQYF. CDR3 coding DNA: TGTGCCAGCAGCCTTGAGACAGGGAGGGAGCAGTACTTC.

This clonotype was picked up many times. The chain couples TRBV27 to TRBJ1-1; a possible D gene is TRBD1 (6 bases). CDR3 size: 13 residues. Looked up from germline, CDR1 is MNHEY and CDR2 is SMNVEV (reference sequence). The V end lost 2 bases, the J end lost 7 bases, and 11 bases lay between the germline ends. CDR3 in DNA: TGTGCCAGCAGTTTAACAGGGAGTGATGAAGCTTTCTTT. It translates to CASSLTGSDEAFF.

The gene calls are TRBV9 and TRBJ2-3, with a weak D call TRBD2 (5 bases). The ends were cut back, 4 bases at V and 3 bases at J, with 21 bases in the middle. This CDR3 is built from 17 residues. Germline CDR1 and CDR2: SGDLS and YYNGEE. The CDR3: CASSPTWASPLTDTQYF. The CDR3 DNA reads TGTGCCAGCAGCCCGACATGGGCTAGCCCATTAACAGATACGCAGTATTTT. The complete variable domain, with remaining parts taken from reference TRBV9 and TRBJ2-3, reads DSGVTQTPKHLITATGQRVTLRCSPRSGDLSVYWYQQSLDQGLQFLIQYYNGEERAKGNILERFSAQQFPDLHSELNLSSLELGDSALYFCASSPTWASPLTDTQYFGPGTRLTVL.